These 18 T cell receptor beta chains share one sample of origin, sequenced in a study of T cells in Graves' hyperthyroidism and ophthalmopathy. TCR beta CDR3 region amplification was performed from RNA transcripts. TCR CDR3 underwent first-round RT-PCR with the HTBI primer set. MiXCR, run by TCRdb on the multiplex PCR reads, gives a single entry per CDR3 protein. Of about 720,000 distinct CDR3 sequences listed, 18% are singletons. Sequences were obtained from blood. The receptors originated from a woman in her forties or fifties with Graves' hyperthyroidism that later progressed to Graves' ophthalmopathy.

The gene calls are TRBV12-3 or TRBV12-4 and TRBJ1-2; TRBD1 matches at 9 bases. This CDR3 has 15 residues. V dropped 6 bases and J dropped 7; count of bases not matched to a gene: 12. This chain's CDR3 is CASRATGTGWAGYTF. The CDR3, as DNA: TGTGCCAGCAGGGCGACCGGGACAGGGTGGGCTGGCTACACCTTC.

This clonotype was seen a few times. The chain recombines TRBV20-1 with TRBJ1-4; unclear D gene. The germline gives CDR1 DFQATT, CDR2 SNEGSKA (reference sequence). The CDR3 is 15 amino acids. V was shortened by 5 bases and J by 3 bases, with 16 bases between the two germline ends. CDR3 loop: CSARPLKLANEKLFF. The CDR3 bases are TGCAGTGCTCGACCTCTCAAGCTTGCTAATGAAAAACTGTTTTTT.

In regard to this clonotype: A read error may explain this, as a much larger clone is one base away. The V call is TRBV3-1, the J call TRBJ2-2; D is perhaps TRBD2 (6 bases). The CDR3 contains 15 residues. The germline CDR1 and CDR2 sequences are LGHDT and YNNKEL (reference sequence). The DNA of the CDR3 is TGTGCCAGCAGCCCCACAGTCACGAACACCGGGGGGCTGTTTTTT. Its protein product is CASSPTVTNTGGLFF.

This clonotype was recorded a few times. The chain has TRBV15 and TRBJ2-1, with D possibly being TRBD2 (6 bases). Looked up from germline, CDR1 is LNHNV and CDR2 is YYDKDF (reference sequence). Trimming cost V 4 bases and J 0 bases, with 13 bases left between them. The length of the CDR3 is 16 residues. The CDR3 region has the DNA TGTGCCACCAGCAATACACGGCGGGGCTCCTACAATGAGCAGTTCTTC. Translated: CATSNTRRGSYNEQFF.

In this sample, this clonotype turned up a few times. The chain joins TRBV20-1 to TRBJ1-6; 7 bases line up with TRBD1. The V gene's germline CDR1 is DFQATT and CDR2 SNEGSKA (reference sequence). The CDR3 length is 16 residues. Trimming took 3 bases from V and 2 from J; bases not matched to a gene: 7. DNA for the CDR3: TGCAGTGCTAGTGACAGGGACACCACCTATAATTCACCCCTCCACTTT. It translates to CSASDRDTTYNSPLHF.

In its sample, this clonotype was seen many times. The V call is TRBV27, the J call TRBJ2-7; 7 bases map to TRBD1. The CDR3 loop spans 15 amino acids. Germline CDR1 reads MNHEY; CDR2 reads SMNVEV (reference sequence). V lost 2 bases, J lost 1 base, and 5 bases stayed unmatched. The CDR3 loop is CASSLSDRESYEQYF. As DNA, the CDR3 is TGTGCCAGCAGTTTAAGTGACAGGGAGTCCTACGAGCAGTACTTC.

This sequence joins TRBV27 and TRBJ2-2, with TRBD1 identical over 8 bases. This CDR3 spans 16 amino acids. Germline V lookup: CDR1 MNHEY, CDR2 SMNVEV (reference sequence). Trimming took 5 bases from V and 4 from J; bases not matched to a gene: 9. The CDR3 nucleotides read TGTGCCAGCAGTACCCCGCGGACAGGGTTCACCGGGGAGCTGTTTTTT. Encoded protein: CASSTPRTGFTGELFF.

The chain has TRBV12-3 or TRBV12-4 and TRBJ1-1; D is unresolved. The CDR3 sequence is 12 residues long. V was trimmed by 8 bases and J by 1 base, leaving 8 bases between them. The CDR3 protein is CASFERNTEAFF. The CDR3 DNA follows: TGTGCCAGCTTTGAGCGGAACACTGAAGCTTTCTTT.

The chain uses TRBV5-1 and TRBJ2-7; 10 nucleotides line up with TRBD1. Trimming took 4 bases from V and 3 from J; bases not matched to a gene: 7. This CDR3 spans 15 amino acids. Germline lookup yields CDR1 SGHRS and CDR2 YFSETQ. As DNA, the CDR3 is TGCGCCAGCAGCACCGGGGACAGGGGTATCTACGAGCAGTACTTC. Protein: CASSTGDRGIYEQYF. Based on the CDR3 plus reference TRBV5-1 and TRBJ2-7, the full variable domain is KAGVTQTPRYLIKTRGQQVTLSCSPISGHRSVSWYQQTPGQGLQFLFEYFSETQRNKGNFPGRFSGRQFSNSRSEMNVSTLELGDSALYLCASSTGDRGIYEQYFGPGTRLTVT.

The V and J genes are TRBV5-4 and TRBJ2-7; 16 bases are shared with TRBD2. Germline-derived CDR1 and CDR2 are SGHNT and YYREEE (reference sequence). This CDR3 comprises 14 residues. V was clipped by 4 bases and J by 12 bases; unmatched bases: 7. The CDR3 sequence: CASSTGLAGGQRYF. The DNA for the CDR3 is TGTGCCAGCAGCACGGGACTAGCGGGGGGGCAGCGGTACTTC.

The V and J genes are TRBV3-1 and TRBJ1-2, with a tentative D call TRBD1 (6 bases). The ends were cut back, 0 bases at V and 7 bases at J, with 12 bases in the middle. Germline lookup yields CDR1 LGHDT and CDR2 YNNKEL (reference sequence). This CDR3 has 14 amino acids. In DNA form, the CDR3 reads TGTGCCAGCAGCCAAGATTGGAGGGGGGGTGGCTACACCTTC. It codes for CASSQDWRGGGYTF.

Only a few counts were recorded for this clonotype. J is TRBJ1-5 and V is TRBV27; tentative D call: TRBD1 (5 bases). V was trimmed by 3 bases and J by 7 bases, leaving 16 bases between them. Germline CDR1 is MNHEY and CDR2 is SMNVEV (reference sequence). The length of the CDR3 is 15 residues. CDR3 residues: CASSFSPPEGQPQHF. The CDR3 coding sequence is TGTGCCAGCAGTTTTAGCCCACCGGAGGGGCAGCCCCAGCATTTT.

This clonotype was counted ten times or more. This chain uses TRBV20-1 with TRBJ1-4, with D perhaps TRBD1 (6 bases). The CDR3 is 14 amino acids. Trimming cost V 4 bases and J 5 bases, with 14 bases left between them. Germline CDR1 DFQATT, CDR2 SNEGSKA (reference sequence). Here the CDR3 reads CSAITGPWNEKLFF. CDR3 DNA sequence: TGCAGTGCTATAACAGGGCCATGGAATGAAAAACTGTTTTTT.

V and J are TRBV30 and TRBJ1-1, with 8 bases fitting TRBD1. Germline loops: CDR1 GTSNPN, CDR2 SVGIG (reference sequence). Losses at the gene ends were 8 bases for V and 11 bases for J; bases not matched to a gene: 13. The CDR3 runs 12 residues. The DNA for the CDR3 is TGTGCCAGTCGGTACAGGGGGTTCGGCGCTTTCTTT. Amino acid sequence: CASRYRGFGAFF.

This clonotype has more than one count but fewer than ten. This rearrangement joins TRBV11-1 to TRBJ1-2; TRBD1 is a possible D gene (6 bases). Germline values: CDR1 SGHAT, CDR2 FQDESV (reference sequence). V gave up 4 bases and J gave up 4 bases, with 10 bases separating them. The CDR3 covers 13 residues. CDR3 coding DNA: TGTGCCAGCAGCTCACAGGGCCTCTATGGCTACACCTTC. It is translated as CASSSQGLYGYTF.

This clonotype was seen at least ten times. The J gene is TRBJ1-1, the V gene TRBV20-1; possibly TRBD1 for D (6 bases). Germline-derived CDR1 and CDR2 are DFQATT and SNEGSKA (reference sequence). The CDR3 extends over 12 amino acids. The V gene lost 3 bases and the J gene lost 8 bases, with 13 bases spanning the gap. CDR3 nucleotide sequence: TGCAGTGCTAGGATACCACAGGGAGAAGCTTTCTTT. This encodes CSARIPQGEAFF.

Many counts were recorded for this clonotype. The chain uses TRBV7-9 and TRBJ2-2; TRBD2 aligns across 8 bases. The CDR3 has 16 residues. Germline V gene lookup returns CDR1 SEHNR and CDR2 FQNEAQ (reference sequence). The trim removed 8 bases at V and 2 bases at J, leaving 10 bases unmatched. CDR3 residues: CASGISGGHNTGELFF. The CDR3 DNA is TGTGCCAGCGGAATCAGCGGGGGCCATAACACCGGGGAGCTGTTTTTT. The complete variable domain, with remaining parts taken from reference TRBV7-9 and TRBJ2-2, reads DTGVSQNPRHKITKRGQNVTFRCDPISEHNRLYWYRQTLGQGPEFLTYFQNEAQLEKSRLLSDRFSAERPKGSFSTLEIQRTEQGDSAMYLCASGISGGHNTGELFFGEGSRLTVL.

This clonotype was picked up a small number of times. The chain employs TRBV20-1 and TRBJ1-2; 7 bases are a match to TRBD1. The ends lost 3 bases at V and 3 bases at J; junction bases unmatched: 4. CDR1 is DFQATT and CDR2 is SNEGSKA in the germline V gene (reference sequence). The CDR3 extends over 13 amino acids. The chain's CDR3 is CSASPDRYYGYTF. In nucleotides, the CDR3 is TGCAGTGCTAGCCCGGACAGGTACTATGGCTACACCTTC.